The 19 T cell receptor beta chains below all came from one sample that was sequenced in a study of graft-versus-host responses after intestinal transplantation. Antigens of these TCRs are unknown. Clones were read by immunoSEQ multiplex PCR, and TCRdb kept only the in-frame ones, dropping some. The data show 70,000 to 95,000 clones, approximately 92% seen once. The sequencing used unstimulated CD8+ T cells sorted from spleen or lymph node cells, collected before transplant. These receptors all stem from a human donor who was the organ donor for an intestinal transplant.

This chain's CDR3 is CASRLADRGEQPQHF. The CDR3 bases are TGTGCAAGTCGCTTAGCGGACAGGGGGGAGCAGCCCCAGCATTTT. This chain joins TRBV12-2 and TRBJ1-5; the table's D call, TRBD1, has no DNA check behind it. TRBV12-2 has pseudogene status. The CDR3 is made up of 15 amino acids.

V usage is TRBV27 and J usage is TRBJ1-6, with TRBD1 matching 8 bases. Trimming at V came to 5 bases and at J to 4 bases, leaving 4 bases not matched to a gene. The length of the CDR3 is 15 residues. Germline CDR1 reads MNHEY; CDR2 reads SMNVEV (reference sequence). The CDR3 bases are TGTGCCAGCAGTCCTGGGACAGGATATAATTCACCCCTCCACTTT. Translated, it gives CASSPGTGYNSPLHF.

The chain combines TRBV6-1 with TRBJ1-4; D unclear. The germline gives CDR1 MNHNS, CDR2 SASEGT. The CDR3 consists of 16 residues. Trimming took 5 bases from V and 8 from J, leaving 21 bases between them. The CDR3 bases are TGTGCCAGCAGTCAAGACCCAGTGGGCGCCTCGGAAAAACTGTTTTTT. It specifies CASSQDPVGASEKLFF.

The chain links TRBV5-1 to TRBJ1-1; D is undetermined. CDR1 and CDR2 from the germline V gene are SGHRS and YFSETQ. Trimming cost V 1 base and J 4 bases, with 20 bases left between them. This CDR3 has 17 amino acids. Here the CDR3 reads CASSLFGYPRRGTEAFF. CDR3 DNA: TGCGCCAGCAGCTTGTTCGGATACCCTAGGCGTGGCACTGAAGCTTTCTTT.

This chain joins TRBV19 and TRBJ1-2; 7 nucleotides match TRBD1. V was pared by 5 bases and J by 6 bases, with 6 bases of the junction left unmatched. Germline CDR1 is LNHDA and CDR2 is SQIVND (reference sequence). The CDR3 covers 13 residues. CDR3 region: CASSLGQANGYTF. CDR3 bases: TGTGCCAGTAGTCTCGGACAGGCTAATGGCTACACCTTC. Filled out from reference TRBV19 and TRBJ1-2, the complete variable domain reads DGGITQSPKYLFRKEGQNVTLSCEQNLNHDAMYWYRQDPGQGLRLIYYSQIVNDFQKGDIAEGYSVSREKKESFPLTVTSAQKNPTAFYLCASSLGQANGYTFGSGTRLTVV.

The V gene is TRBV27, the J gene TRBJ2-7; TRBD1 might be the D (6 bases). Germline lookup yields CDR1 MNHEY and CDR2 SMNVEV (reference sequence). The CDR3 loop spans 14 amino acids. Trimming shortened V by 3 bases and J by 3 bases, and 12 bases separated the two germline ends. CDR3 in DNA: TGTGCCAGCAGTTTTCTCAGGGGCCACTACGAGCAGTACTTC. It yields the protein CASSFLRGHYEQYF.

V gene TRBV4-2 combines with J gene TRBJ1-1; no clear D. The CDR3 has 17 amino acids. V lost 0 bases and J lost 1, with 15 bases in between. Germline V gene lookup returns CDR1 LGHNA and CDR2 YNFKEQ. The CDR3 region is CASSQDSVRLPNTEAFF. The CDR3 nucleotides read TGTGCCAGCAGCCAAGATTCAGTACGACTCCCGAACACTGAAGCTTTCTTT.

This chain uses TRBV6-5 with TRBJ1-1, with 8 positions matching TRBD1. Unmatched junction bases numbered 5, after V lost 8 bases and J lost 0 bases. Germline V gives CDR1 MNHEY, CDR2 SVGAGI. This CDR3 has 14 amino acids. The CDR3, as DNA: TGTGCCAGCGGCGGACAGGGTCTGAACACTGAAGCTTTCTTT. Translated, it gives CASGGQGLNTEAFF.

This chain's CDR3 is CASSQDGPASSYNEQFF. CDR3 in DNA: TGCGCCAGCAGCCAAGATGGGCCAGCCAGCTCCTACAATGAGCAGTTCTTC. The chain links TRBV4-3 to TRBJ2-1, with unresolved D. Deletions cut 0 bases from V and 0 bases from J, with 12 bases between. Looked up from germline, CDR1 is LGHNA and CDR2 is YSLEER. The CDR3 loop spans 17 amino acids.

The J gene is TRBJ1-1, the V gene TRBV4-1; D uncertain. Per germline, CDR1 MGHRA and CDR2 YSYEKL. V lost 4 bases to trimming and J lost 4 bases, with 13 bases between them. The CDR3 loop spans 14 amino acids. CDR3 amino acids: CASSRLGRGTEAFF. CDR3 nucleotides: TGCGCCAGCAGCCGACTGGGTCGGGGCACTGAAGCTTTCTTT.

The rearrangement links TRBV7-9 to TRBJ1-2; D is possibly TRBD1 (5 bases). Germline V lookup: CDR1 SEHNR, CDR2 FQNEAQ (reference sequence). The V end was cut by 7 bases, the J end by 8 bases, with 14 bases between. This CDR3 has 12 residues. The chain's CDR3 is CASTNSGDGYTF. Here the CDR3 DNA reads TGTGCCAGCACGAATTCGGGGGACGGCTACACCTTC.

The V and J genes are TRBV6-1 and TRBJ2-1; D unresolved. The length of the CDR3 is 15 residues. Germline V gene data show CDR1 as MNHNS and CDR2 as SASEGT. The germline V and J ends were trimmed by 1 base and 4 bases, with 11 bases remaining between them. The CDR3 here is CASSEGRNLYNEQFF. In DNA, the CDR3 is TGTGCCAGCAGTGAAGGGCGGAACCTTTACAATGAGCAGTTCTTC.

The chain has TRBV5-4 and TRBJ2-5, with D uncertain. Trimming removed 2 bases from V and 1 base from J, with 18 bases in between. This CDR3 contains 17 residues. CDR1 SGHNT and CDR2 YYREEE come from the germline V gene (reference sequence). The CDR3 loop is CASSFRELRRLQETQYF. The CDR3 nucleotides are TGTGCCAGCAGCTTTAGAGAGTTGAGGAGACTCCAAGAGACCCAGTACTTC.

This chain links TRBV4-3 with TRBJ2-1, with a weak D call TRBD2 (5 bases). Germline assignment: CDR1 LGHNA and CDR2 YSLEER. This CDR3 is built from 19 residues. V gave up 0 bases and J gave up 2 bases, with 20 bases separating them. The CDR3 DNA follows: TGCGCCAGCAGCCAAGAACGGTGGGAAACGGGATCGGCCTACAATGAGCAGTTCTTC. Protein: CASSQERWETGSAYNEQFF.

The genes are TRBV5-4 and TRBJ2-1; D is ambiguous. V lost 2 bases and J 7 bases, leaving 10 bases between the germline ends. The CDR3 has 13 amino acids. The germline V gene encodes CDR1 SGHNT and CDR2 YYREEE (reference sequence). The CDR3, as DNA: TGTGCCAGCAGCTTTTTTCAATTTAATGAGCAGTTCTTC. Translated: CASSFFQFNEQFF.

The chain joins TRBV27 to TRBJ2-7; tentatively, D is TRBD2 (5 bases). This CDR3 region has 14 residues. V was trimmed by 1 base and J by 3 bases, leaving 10 bases between them. Per germline, CDR1 MNHEY and CDR2 SMNVEV (reference sequence). CDR3 residues: CASSLFGLSYEQYF. For the CDR3, the DNA is TGTGCCAGCAGTTTATTCGGACTGAGCTACGAGCAGTACTTC.

V and J are TRBV6-5 and TRBJ1-6, with D unresolved. Germline assignment: CDR1 MNHEY and CDR2 SVGAGI. The germline V and J ends were trimmed by 3 bases and 10 bases, with 7 bases remaining between them. The CDR3 runs to 12 residues. The CDR3 region is CASSYQRSPLHF. Here the CDR3 DNA reads TGTGCCAGCAGTTATCAGAGGTCACCCCTCCACTTT.

CDR3 loop: CASSFPVDRGNTGELFF. The CDR3 DNA reads TGTGCCAGCAGCTTTCCCGTGGACAGGGGGAACACCGGGGAGCTGTTTTTT. V usage is TRBV11-2 and J usage is TRBJ2-2, with 9 bases fitting TRBD1. The CDR3 spans 17 residues. The germline CDR1 and CDR2 sequences are SGHAT and FQNNGV. The ends lost 3 bases at V and 1 base at J; junction bases unmatched: 6. The variable domain in full, with the rest retrieved from reference TRBV11-2 and TRBJ2-2, is EAGVAQSPRYKIIEKRQSVAFWCNPISGHATLYWYQQILGQGPKLLIQFQNNGVVDDSQLPKDRFSAERLKGVDSTLKIQPAKLEDSAVYLCASSFPVDRGNTGELFFGEGSRLTVL.

This clone showed up just a few times. The rearrangement links TRBV25-1 to TRBJ2-7; 7 bases fit TRBD2. The germline V gene has CDR1 MGHDK and CDR2 SYGVNS. The CDR3 is 14 residues long. With 1 base clipped from V and 2 bases from J, the junction kept 2 bases outside the gene matches. DNA of the CDR3: TGTGCCAGCAGTGAATTTGGGGGGGCCTACGAGCAGTACTTC. This codes for CASSEFGGAYEQYF.